Listed below are T cell receptor beta chains from one sample, sequenced in a study of T cells in localized non-small cell lung cancer. Data came from immunoSEQ multiplex PCR; TCRdb stores just in-frame clones and leaves some out. Among under 2,500 clones, about 40% were seen once, and the ten largest hold 10% to 12%. This specimen consisted of lung tumor tissue, obtained before any cancer treatment. Receptor source: a male donor aged 60 or over with stage II squamous cell lung carcinoma. The CDR3 runs from the conserved cysteine through the conserved F or W. The D gene is left open where the match is weak. Clone size, where shown, is once, few, many, or a class for clones that have expanded.

>medium-sized|TRBV4-1|TRBJ1-1|NA
TGCGCCAGCAGCCAAGATCTAGGAGGGGCAGGGGCGCTCCTGAACACTGAAGCTTTCTTT
CASSQDLGGAGALLNTEAFF
>NA|TRBV18|TRBJ2-3|NA
TGTGCCAGCTCACCCTTTACGGCTCCCCCAGATACGCAGTATTTT
CASSPFTAPPDTQYF
>large|TRBV15|TRBJ2-1|TRBD2
TGTGCCACCAGCAGAGATCTTGCTAGCGGGAGAAGAGGGGGCAATGAGCAGTTCTTC
CATSRDLASGRRGGNEQFF
>few|TRBV2|TRBJ1-1|TRBD1
TGTGCCAGCAGTCGACAGGGGAACACTGAAGCTTTCTTT
CASSRQGNTEAFF
>few|TRBV9|TRBJ1-2|TRBD1
TGTGCCAGCAGCGTAGAAGCGGGCAGGGGGACCGGCTACACCTTC
CASSVEAGRGTGYTF
>NA|TRBV23-1|TRBJ2-1|NA
TGCGCCAGCAGTCATCTACAGGGGGGCCTGCGGGAGCGATGTAATGAGCAGTTCTTC
CASSHLQGGLRERCNEQFF
>NA|TRBV30|TRBJ1-2|NA
TGTGCCTGGAGTAGGAGGACAGAGGGTTATGGCTACACCTTC
CAWSRRTEGYGYTF
>NA|TRBV28|TRBJ2-3|TRBD2
TGTGCCAGCAGTTTACAGCGGGGGGGCCTCACAGATACGCAGTATTTT
CASSLQRGGLTDTQYF
>few|TRBV28|TRBJ2-5|NA
TGTGCCAGCAGCTCTGTACCTCCTTACCAAGAGACCCAGTACTTC
CASSSVPPYQETQYF
>NA|TRBV25-1|TRBJ2-1|TRBD1
TGTGCCAGCAGTAATCAGGGGGCGCTAAGGTACAATGAGCAGTTCTTC
CASSNQGALRYNEQFF
>once|TRBV15|TRBJ2-5|TRBD2
TGTGCCACCAGCAGCCTACTAGCGGGCGAAGAGACCCAGTACTTC
CATSSLLAGEETQYF
>few|TRBV28|TRBJ2-3|NA
TGTGCCAGCAGTTTAACGGGGTTCACAGATACGCAGTATTTT
CASSLTGFTDTQYF
>NA|TRBV18|TRBJ1-5|NA
TGTGCCAGCTCACCAACACAGGGAGGGCAGCCCCAGCATTTT
CASSPTQGGQPQHF
>few|TRBV30|TRBJ1-5|NA
TGTGCCTGGAGTGTTGGAGGGGGGGATCAGCCCCAGCATTTT
CAWSVGGGDQPQHF
>few|TRBV6-8|TRBJ1-2|NA
TGTGCCAGCAGCTGGGCTTACAGGGACTATGGCTACACCTTC
CASSWAYRDYGYTF
>NA|TRBV29-1|TRBJ2-1|NA
TGCAGCGTTAGAAGACAGGACAATGAGCAGTTCTTC
CSVRRQDNEQFF
>NA|TRBV6-8|TRBJ2-1|TRBD1
TGTGCCATCAGCACGGGACAGGGGAGGAATGAGCAGTTCTTC
CAISTGQGRNEQFF
>NA|TRBV12-5|TRBJ2-7|NA
TGTGCTAGTGGTTTATTCGGGGGCGCAAGGCACTACGAGCAGTACTTC
CASGLFGGARHYEQYF
>large|TRBV11-3|TRBJ2-1|NA
TGTGCCAGCAGCCGCGACACATCCTACAATGAGCAGTTCTTC
CASSRDTSYNEQFF
>once|TRBV19|TRBJ1-5|TRBD1
TGTGCCAGTAGTCCCGACAGGGGCAATCAGCCCCAGCATTTT
CASSPDRGNQPQHF
>medium-sized|TRBV11-3|TRBJ2-3|TRBD1
TGTGCCAGCAGCTTAGGGGACAGTGAATGGGATACGCAGTATTTT
CASSLGDSEWDTQYF
>NA|TRBV6-8|TRBJ2-1|NA
TGTGCCAGCACTCTTAACGAAGCCCGAGGAAATGAGCAGTTCTTC
CASTLNEARGNEQFF
>NA|TRBV14|TRBJ2-1|TRBD2
TGTGCCAGCAGCCCTACTCGGACTAGCAGGGATGAGCAGTTCTTC
CASSPTRTSRDEQFF
>NA|TRBV29-1|TRBJ2-7|NA
TGCAGCGTTCTGGGCCCTGAGGGGAACTACGAGCAGTACTTC
CSVLGPEGNYEQYF
>NA|TRBV28|TRBJ1-3|NA
TGTGCCAGCATCCTAGCACAGGGAAGCTCTGGAAACACCATATATTTT
CASILAQGSSGNTIYF
>NA|TRBV5-1|TRBJ1-5|NA
TGCGCCAGCAGCTTGGTGGGGGGCAATCAGCCCCAGCATTTT
CASSLVGGNQPQHF
>NA|TRBV6-8|TRBJ1-1|TRBD1
TGTGCCAGCAGTGACAGGGCTGTTAGCACTGAAGCTTTCTTT
CASSDRAVSTEAFF
>NA|TRBV29-1|TRBJ1-2|TRBD1
TGCAGCGTCAACCCGGGACAGCCTTTTTATGGCTACACCTTC
CSVNPGQPFYGYTF
>few|TRBV7-6|TRBJ2-7|TRBD1
TGTGCCAGCAGCTTAGGTCCTCCAGGGGGCTCTGACGAGCAGTACTTC
CASSLGPPGGSDEQYF
>few|TRBV9|TRBJ1-2|NA
TGTGCCAGCAGTGAAGCCCCCGGCTATGGCTACACCTTC
CASSEAPGYGYTF
>few|TRBV19|TRBJ2-1|NA
TGTGCCACCTTCCGGTCCAATGAGCAGTTCTTC
CATFRSNEQFF
>NA|TRBV19|TRBJ2-7|NA
TGTGCCAGTACTCCGGGGCCCTTCGAGGGGGAACAGTACTTC
CASTPGPFEGEQYF
>NA|TRBV18|TRBJ2-2|NA
TGTGCCAGCTCAAAGGACACCCGAGGCGGGGAGCTGTTTTTT
CASSKDTRGGELFF
>NA|TRBV19|TRBJ1-5|NA
TGTGCCAGTAGTTTCAGGAACCCCGGGAGCAATCAGCCCCAGCATTTT
CASSFRNPGSNQPQHF
>large|TRBV15|TRBJ2-3|NA
TGTGCCACCAGCAGACCAAGCGGGTTTAGCACAGATACGCAGTATTTT
CATSRPSGFSTDTQYF